The sample holds a few counts of the clone carrying this T cell receptor beta chain. Antigen specificity is unknown. The data belong to a study of naive and memory T cell subsets. General study results and limits: Possibly reflecting memory cells re-expressing CD45RA, a few larger clonotypes occurred in naive repertoires, especially CD8. Over 85% of naive TCR sequences appeared only once after error correction, unlike memory subsets.

The beta constant-region primer was an equimolar mix of two oligonucleotides covering TRBC1 and TRBC2. Ligated cDNA was amplified by four rounds of PCR with nested alpha and beta constant-region primers and SP2. Each CDR3 protein is one row after TCRdb ran MiXCR on the UMI-ligation and nested PCR reads. The data contain 98,000 or so distinct CDR3 sequences, around 11% of them singletons. Alpha and beta libraries were amplified separately from the second PCR onward. CD4+ T cell IFNgamma after overnight CMV lysate exposure gave donor CMV status. The trim removed 6 bases at V and 9 bases at J, leaving 8 bases unmatched. The CDR3 runs to 14 residues.

The TCR comes from a human donor in good health. The rearrangement links TRBV12-3 or TRBV12-4 to TRBJ2-1; 10 positions agree with TRBD2. Sequencing input: naive CD4+ T cells from blood. CDR3: CASSQLAGRGEQFF. DNA of the CDR3: TGTGCCAGCAGCCAACTAGCGGGGAGGGGTGAGCAGTTCTTC.